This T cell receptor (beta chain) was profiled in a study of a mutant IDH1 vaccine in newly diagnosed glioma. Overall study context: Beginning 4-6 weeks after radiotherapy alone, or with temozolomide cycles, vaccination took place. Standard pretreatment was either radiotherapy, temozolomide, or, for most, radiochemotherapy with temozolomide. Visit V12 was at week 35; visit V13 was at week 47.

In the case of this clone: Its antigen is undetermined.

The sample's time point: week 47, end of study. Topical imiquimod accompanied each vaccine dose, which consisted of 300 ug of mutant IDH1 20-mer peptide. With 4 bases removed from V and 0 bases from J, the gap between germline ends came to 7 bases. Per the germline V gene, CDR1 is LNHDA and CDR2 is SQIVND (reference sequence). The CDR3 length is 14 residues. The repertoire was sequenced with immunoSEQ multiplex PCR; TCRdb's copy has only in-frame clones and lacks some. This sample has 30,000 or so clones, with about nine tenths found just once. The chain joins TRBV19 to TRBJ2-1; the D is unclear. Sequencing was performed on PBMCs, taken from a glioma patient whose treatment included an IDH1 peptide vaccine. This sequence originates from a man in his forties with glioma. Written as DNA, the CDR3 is TGTGCCAGTAGTAGGATTAGCTCCTACAATGAGCAGTTCTTC. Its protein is CASSRISSYNEQFF.